Listed below are T cell receptor beta chains from one sample, sequenced in a study of blood T cell repertoires in COVID-19. Sequencing was performed with immunoSEQ multiplex PCR; in TCRdb, only in-frame clones are kept and a portion is missing. In the table there are 170,000 or so clones, about four fifths of which are singletons. The source material was peripheral blood. These receptors came from a woman in her 70s with COVID-19, enrolled during active disease. Both conserved end residues are part of each CDR3. Fields, in order: J gene, D gene, V gene, clone size, CDR3 DNA, CDR3 protein. A D gene is named only where the DNA matches it firmly. Expanded clones get a size class; other rows say once, few or many, or leave the size out.

J gene: TRBJ2-3
D gene: NA
V gene: TRBV2
clone size: NA
CDR3 DNA: TGTGCCAGCAGTGATAGGCAGCGCTACCCTAACACAGATACGCAGTATTTT
CDR3 protein: CASSDRQRYPNTDTQYF

J gene: TRBJ2-3
D gene: NA
V gene: TRBV18
clone size: NA
CDR3 DNA: TGTGCCAGCTCACCACCCGGGGGACGGACAGATACGCAGTATTTT
CDR3 protein: CASSPPGGRTDTQYF

J gene: TRBJ2-1
D gene: TRBD2
V gene: TRBV19
clone size: NA
CDR3 DNA: TGTGCCAGTACCCCACGTGAGCGGGGGGCTTTCGGGCAGTTCTTC
CDR3 protein: CASTPRERGAFGQFF

J gene: TRBJ2-5
D gene: NA
V gene: TRBV6-5
clone size: NA
CDR3 DNA: TGTGCCAGCAGCCAAACGGACAGTAAAGAGACCCAGTACTTC
CDR3 protein: CASSQTDSKETQYF

J gene: TRBJ2-7
D gene: NA
V gene: TRBV28
clone size: NA
CDR3 DNA: TGTGCCAGCAGAACGGGTGACAGGTACGAGCAGTACTTC
CDR3 protein: CASRTGDRYEQYF

J gene: TRBJ2-3
D gene: NA
V gene: TRBV5-5
clone size: NA
CDR3 DNA: TGTGCCAGCAGCCCGATCGGGACTCCCCCAGCTACGCAGTATTTT
CDR3 protein: CASSPIGTPPATQYF

J gene: TRBJ1-2
D gene: TRBD1
V gene: TRBV18
clone size: NA
CDR3 DNA: TGTGCCAGCTCACAGTCGGACAGGGGAAGCTATGGCTACACCTTC
CDR3 protein: CASSQSDRGSYGYTF

J gene: TRBJ2-6
D gene: TRBD1
V gene: TRBV5-1
clone size: few
CDR3 DNA: TGCGCCAGCAGCTTGGCCCCGACAGGGGCCTCTGGGGCCAACGTCCTGACTTTC
CDR3 protein: CASSLAPTGASGANVLTF

J gene: TRBJ2-7
D gene: NA
V gene: TRBV9
clone size: NA
CDR3 DNA: TGTGCCAGCAGCGTTAGCGCCAGCTCCTACGAGCAGTACTTC
CDR3 protein: CASSVSASSYEQYF

J gene: TRBJ1-5
D gene: NA
V gene: TRBV29-1
clone size: NA
CDR3 DNA: TGCAGCGTTGAAGAGGGGAGCGGCAATCAGCCCCAGCATTTT
CDR3 protein: CSVEEGSGNQPQHF

J gene: TRBJ1-1
D gene: TRBD1
V gene: TRBV7-2
clone size: NA
CDR3 DNA: TGTGCCAGCAGCTTCGACAGGGCGAACACTGAAGCTTTCTTT
CDR3 protein: CASSFDRANTEAFF

J gene: TRBJ2-7
D gene: NA
V gene: TRBV19
clone size: NA
CDR3 DNA: TGTGCCAGTAAGGGCACAGGTAGCACCTACGAGCAGTACTTC
CDR3 protein: CASKGTGSTYEQYF

J gene: TRBJ2-5
D gene: TRBD2
V gene: TRBV5-1
clone size: once
CDR3 DNA: TGCGCCAGCAGCCCCGGGACTAGCAGGGAGACCCAGTACTTC
CDR3 protein: CASSPGTSRETQYF

J gene: TRBJ1-5
D gene: NA
V gene: TRBV28
clone size: NA
CDR3 DNA: TGTGCCACCCAAGTGGCCCCCAATCAGCCCCAGCATTTT
CDR3 protein: CATQVAPNQPQHF

J gene: TRBJ1-5
D gene: NA
V gene: TRBV7-2
clone size: NA
CDR3 DNA: TGTGCCAGCAGCTTAGGAGGGAATAGCAATCAGCCCCAGCATTTT
CDR3 protein: CASSLGGNSNQPQHF

J gene: TRBJ2-7
D gene: TRBD2
V gene: TRBV5-1
clone size: NA
CDR3 DNA: TGCGCCAGCAGCTTGGGACTAGCGGGTGCCTACGAGCAGTACTTC
CDR3 protein: CASSLGLAGAYEQYF

J gene: TRBJ1-2
D gene: NA
V gene: TRBV15
clone size: NA
CDR3 DNA: TGTGCCACCAGCAGAGATCTAAATTATGGCTACACCTTC
CDR3 protein: CATSRDLNYGYTF

J gene: TRBJ2-6
D gene: NA
V gene: TRBV19
clone size: NA
CDR3 DNA: TGTGCCAGTAGTGGGATGGGGAGCTCTGGGGCCAACGTCCTGACTTTC
CDR3 protein: CASSGMGSSGANVLTF

J gene: TRBJ2-5
D gene: TRBD2
V gene: TRBV3-1/TRBV3-2
clone size: NA
CDR3 DNA: TGTGCCAGCAGCCAAGGGATCTCGGGACTAATATGGGAGACCCAGTACTTC
CDR3 protein: CASSQGISGLIWETQYF

J gene: TRBJ2-1
D gene: NA
V gene: TRBV19
clone size: few
CDR3 DNA: TGTGCCCCCCCGCGGAATGAGCAGTTCTTC
CDR3 protein: CAPPRNEQFF

J gene: TRBJ2-3
D gene: NA
V gene: TRBV2
clone size: NA
CDR3 DNA: TGTGCCAGCAGTGAAGCCAGTACTACGCAGTATTTT
CDR3 protein: CASSEASTTQYF

J gene: TRBJ2-1
D gene: TRBD1
V gene: TRBV12-3/TRBV12-4
clone size: NA
CDR3 DNA: TGTGCCAGCAGTCGGACAGGGGACGGTGAGCAGTTCTTC
CDR3 protein: CASSRTGDGEQFF

J gene: TRBJ1-5
D gene: TRBD1
V gene: TRBV5-1
clone size: NA
CDR3 DNA: TGCGCCAGCAGCCTGACAGGGGCAAATCAGCCCCAGCATTTT
CDR3 protein: CASSLTGANQPQHF

J gene: TRBJ2-2
D gene: TRBD2
V gene: TRBV2
clone size: NA
CDR3 DNA: TGTGCCAGCAGTAAACGATTAGCGGGAGGCGCGGGGGAGCTGTTTTTT
CDR3 protein: CASSKRLAGGAGELFF

J gene: TRBJ2-1
D gene: TRBD2
V gene: TRBV5-1
clone size: NA
CDR3 DNA: TGCGCCAGCAGCCCAGGGACTAGCCTACAGTTCTTC
CDR3 protein: CASSPGTSLQFF

J gene: TRBJ2-1
D gene: NA
V gene: TRBV7-8
clone size: once
CDR3 DNA: TGTGCCAGCAGCTTGGAGGACTGGTTGAATGAGCAGTTCTTC
CDR3 protein: CASSLEDWLNEQFF

J gene: TRBJ1-1
D gene: TRBD1
V gene: TRBV28
clone size: NA
CDR3 DNA: TGTGCCAGCAGTTCCGCCGGGACAGGGAACACTGAAGCTTTCTTT
CDR3 protein: CASSSAGTGNTEAFF

J gene: TRBJ1-5
D gene: TRBD1
V gene: TRBV28
clone size: NA
CDR3 DNA: TGTGCCAGCAGTTCTACCTTCCTCGGACAGGGGAATCAGCCCCAGCATTTT
CDR3 protein: CASSSTFLGQGNQPQHF

J gene: TRBJ2-3
D gene: TRBD2
V gene: TRBV10-2
clone size: NA
CDR3 DNA: TGCGCCAGCAGCCTCCTAGCGGGAGGGGGGGATACGCAGTATTTT
CDR3 protein: CASSLLAGGGDTQYF

J gene: TRBJ2-1
D gene: TRBD2
V gene: TRBV28
clone size: NA
CDR3 DNA: TGTGCCAGCAGTCCAATAGCGGGAAATGAGCAGTTCTTC
CDR3 protein: CASSPIAGNEQFF

J gene: TRBJ1-2
D gene: NA
V gene: TRBV9
clone size: NA
CDR3 DNA: TGTGCCAGCAGCCCCACGGTTGCGGGTAGCTATGGCTACACCTTC
CDR3 protein: CASSPTVAGSYGYTF

J gene: TRBJ2-1
D gene: TRBD2
V gene: TRBV12-5
clone size: NA
CDR3 DNA: TGTGCTAGTGGTTCCGGGACTAGTATACGCACGGGAGCCTACAATGAGCAGTTCTTC
CDR3 protein: CASGSGTSIRTGAYNEQFF

J gene: TRBJ2-3
D gene: TRBD2
V gene: TRBV28
clone size: NA
CDR3 DNA: TGTGCCAGCAGTTCCGGGACTAGCGGATTCACAGATACGCAGTATTTT
CDR3 protein: CASSSGTSGFTDTQYF

J gene: TRBJ1-6
D gene: TRBD1
V gene: TRBV6-5
clone size: NA
CDR3 DNA: TGTGCCAGCAGATACGGGACAGGGGTTAATTCACCCCTCCACTTT
CDR3 protein: CASRYGTGVNSPLHF

J gene: TRBJ2-2
D gene: TRBD1
V gene: TRBV6-2/TRBV6-3
clone size: NA
CDR3 DNA: TGTGCCAGCAGTCACATAGACAGGGGGGGTCCCGGGGAGCTGTTTTTT
CDR3 protein: CASSHIDRGGPGELFF

J gene: TRBJ1-1
D gene: NA
V gene: TRBV19
clone size: NA
CDR3 DNA: TGTGCCAGTAGTCCAGCCCGGAGAGGGAACACTGAAGCTTTCTTT
CDR3 protein: CASSPARRGNTEAFF

J gene: TRBJ1-5
D gene: NA
V gene: TRBV28
clone size: NA
CDR3 DNA: TGTGCCAGCAGTTTCCCCAGTGATAATAGCAATCAGCCCCAGCATTTT
CDR3 protein: CASSFPSDNSNQPQHF

J gene: TRBJ1-5
D gene: TRBD1
V gene: TRBV6-6
clone size: once
CDR3 DNA: TGTGCCAGCAGTCGGGACAGGGGGACCCTTAGCAATCAGCCCCAGCATTTT
CDR3 protein: CASSRDRGTLSNQPQHF

J gene: TRBJ1-1
D gene: TRBD1
V gene: TRBV4-2
clone size: NA
CDR3 DNA: TGTGCCAGCAAAGGGACAGGGGACACTGAAGCTTTCTTT
CDR3 protein: CASKGTGDTEAFF

J gene: TRBJ1-1
D gene: NA
V gene: TRBV28
clone size: NA
CDR3 DNA: TGTGCCAGCAGTTTAGAGTTTTGGAACACTGAAGCTTTCTTT
CDR3 protein: CASSLEFWNTEAFF

J gene: TRBJ2-1
D gene: NA
V gene: TRBV30
clone size: NA
CDR3 DNA: TGTGCCTCCTCAGGGAACAATGAGCAGTTCTTC
CDR3 protein: CASSGNNEQFF

J gene: TRBJ2-5
D gene: TRBD1
V gene: TRBV9
clone size: NA
CDR3 DNA: TGTGCCAGCAGCCCAGGGGGTCGGACAGCTCAAGAGACCCAGTACTTC
CDR3 protein: CASSPGGRTAQETQYF

J gene: TRBJ2-2
D gene: NA
V gene: TRBV11-3
clone size: NA
CDR3 DNA: TGTGCCAGCAGTCCCGGGAGAGCAGACACCGGGGAGCTGTTTTTT
CDR3 protein: CASSPGRADTGELFF

J gene: TRBJ2-1
D gene: NA
V gene: TRBV7-2
clone size: NA
CDR3 DNA: TGTGCCAGCAGCCTACTCCGGGACTTAAACTACAATGAGCAGTTCTTC
CDR3 protein: CASSLLRDLNYNEQFF

J gene: TRBJ2-7
D gene: NA
V gene: TRBV5-6
clone size: few
CDR3 DNA: TGTGCCAGCAGCATCATCAGGGGGAGGGAGCAGTACTTC
CDR3 protein: CASSIIRGREQYF